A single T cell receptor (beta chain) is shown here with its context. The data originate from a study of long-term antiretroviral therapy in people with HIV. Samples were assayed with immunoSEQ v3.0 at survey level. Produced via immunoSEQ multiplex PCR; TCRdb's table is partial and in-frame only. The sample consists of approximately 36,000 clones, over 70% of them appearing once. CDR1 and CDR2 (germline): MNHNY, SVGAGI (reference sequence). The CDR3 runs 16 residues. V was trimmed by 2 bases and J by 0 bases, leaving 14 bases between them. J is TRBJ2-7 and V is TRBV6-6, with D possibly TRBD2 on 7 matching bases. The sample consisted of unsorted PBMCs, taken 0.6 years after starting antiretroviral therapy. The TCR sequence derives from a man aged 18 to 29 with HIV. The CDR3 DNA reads TGTGCCAGCAGTTACCTAGGGGGGGGAAACTCCTACGAGCAGTACTTC. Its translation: CASSYLGGGNSYEQYF.